These T cell receptor beta chains were read from a single sample in a study of PD-L1 blockade in urothelial cancer. TCRdb keeps only in-frame clones here, not all; method: immunoSEQ multiplex PCR. In the table there are some 100,000 clones, about 91% of which are singletons. Sequences were derived from PBMCs, sampled around atezolizumab (anti-PD-L1) treatment. These receptors all stem from a woman older than 75 with urothelial cancer. The CDR3 runs from the conserved cysteine through the conserved F or W. D genes are given only for firm matches. Clone size is stated in some rows and not others, as once, few, many or a class when expanded.

>TRBJ2-1|.|.|TRBV28
CASSLGGNDEQFF
TGTGCCAGCAGTTTAGGGGGGAATGATGAGCAGTTCTTC
>TRBJ1-4|TRBD1|.|TRBV5-1
CASSRDRGFEKLFF
TGCGCCAGCAGCAGGGACAGAGGTTTTGAAAAACTGTTTTTT
>TRBJ2-7|.|.|TRBV27
CASSSLLGGVSYEQYF
TGTGCCAGCAGTTCCCTATTAGGCGGTGTATCCTACGAGCAGTACTTC
>TRBJ2-2|.|once|TRBV27
CASSLGQPGRTGELFF
TGTGCCAGCAGTTTAGGACAGCCAGGGCGCACCGGGGAGCTGTTTTTT
>TRBJ2-3|TRBD2|.|TRBV5-4
CASSFRGLASTDTQYF
TGTGCCAGCAGCTTTCGGGGACTAGCGTCAACAGATACGCAGTATTTT
>TRBJ2-1|.|.|TRBV7-8
CASRRGGGSYNEQFF
TGTGCCAGCAGGCGGGGAGGCGGCTCCTACAATGAGCAGTTCTTC
>TRBJ1-2|TRBD1|.|TRBV5-1
CASSSLGQENYGYTF
TGCGCCAGCAGTTCCCTAGGACAGGAGAACTATGGCTACACCTTC
>TRBJ1-3|.|.|TRBV5-1
CASSGRGISGNTIYF
TGCGCCAGCAGCGGGAGAGGTATATCTGGAAACACCATATATTTT
>TRBJ2-7|.|once|TRBV30
CAWSAQGYEQYF
TGTGCCTGGAGTGCACAGGGTTACGAGCAGTACTTC
>TRBJ2-1|TRBD1|many|TRBV7-9
CASSLEGQRPYNEQFF
TGTGCCAGCAGCTTAGAGGGACAGCGGCCCTACAATGAGCAGTTCTTC
>TRBJ2-3|TRBD2|.|TRBV7-3
CASSLKGSGRTTDTQYF
TGTGCCAGCAGCTTAAAGGGTAGCGGGAGGACCACAGATACGCAGTATTTT
>TRBJ1-5|.|.|TRBV5-1
CASSLEGTGDSNQPQHF
TGCGCCAGCAGCTTGGAGGGGACGGGGGATAGCAATCAGCCCCAGCATTTT
>TRBJ1-2|TRBD1|.|TRBV30
CAWSVGQGFYGYTF
TGTGCCTGGAGTGTGGGACAGGGGTTTTATGGCTACACCTTC
>TRBJ1-1|.|.|TRBV27
CASRLDSQDSSRNTEAFF
TGTGCCAGCAGGCTAGATTCACAGGATTCGTCGAGGAACACTGAAGCTTTCTTT
>TRBJ2-1|TRBD1|.|TRBV6-4
CASGENDREKFF
TGTGCCAGCGGGGAAAACGACAGGGAAAAGTTCTTC
>TRBJ2-2|TRBD1|.|TRBV7-8
CASSSGQGETGELFF
TGTGCCAGCAGCTCGGGACAGGGCGAAACCGGGGAGCTGTTTTTT
>TRBJ1-2|TRBD1|.|TRBV19
CASSFGQEGYGYTF
TGTGCCAGTAGTTTTGGACAGGAGGGGTATGGCTACACCTTC
>TRBJ2-7|TRBD2|.|TRBV6-6
CASSYPGTSGAYEQYF
TGTGCCAGCAGTTACCCTGGGACTAGCGGAGCCTACGAGCAGTACTTC
>TRBJ2-1|TRBD1|.|TRBV7-3
CASSQPDRGHNEQFF
TGTGCCAGCAGCCAACCGGACAGGGGGCACAATGAGCAGTTCTTC
>TRBJ1-4|.|.|TRBV11-2
CASSSDARATNEKLFF
TGTGCCAGCAGCTCTGACGCTCGGGCAACTAATGAAAAACTGTTTTTT
>TRBJ1-5|TRBD1|.|TRBV28
CASSEGTAYQPQHF
TGTGCCAGCAGTGAGGGGACAGCATATCAGCCCCAGCATTTT
>TRBJ1-5|TRBD1|.|TRBV19
CASSIDGTGFNQPQHF
TGTGCCAGTAGTATAGATGGGACAGGGTTTAATCAGCCCCAGCATTTT
>TRBJ2-2|.|.|TRBV14
CASSQEGMNTGELFF
TGTGCCAGCAGCCAAGAGGGCATGAACACCGGGGAGCTGTTTTTT
>TRBJ2-7|TRBD1|.|TRBV5-1
CASSLQGAEREQYF
TGCGCCAGCAGCTTACAGGGGGCTGAGCGCGAGCAGTACTTC
>TRBJ2-7|TRBD2|few|TRBV28
CASRPGTSVYSYEQYF
TGTGCCAGCAGACCGGGGACTAGCGTATACTCCTACGAGCAGTACTTC
>TRBJ1-1|.|.|TRBV6-5
CASSRVPAEAFF
TGTGCCAGCAGCCGGGTACCAGCTGAAGCTTTCTTT
>TRBJ2-1|.|once|TRBV7-9
CASSLGSSEQFF
TGTGCCAGCAGCTTAGGATCCAGTGAGCAGTTCTTC
>TRBJ2-1|TRBD2|once|TRBV5-1
CASSLAARTSGTGEQFF
TGCGCCAGCAGCTTGGCGGCTCGGACTAGCGGGACGGGAGAGCAGTTCTTC
>TRBJ2-7|.|few|TRBV18
CASSHGPYEQYF
TGTGCCAGCTCACACGGTCCCTACGAGCAGTACTTC
>TRBJ1-1|.|.|TRBV6-6
CASSFLQGNTEAFF
TGTGCCAGCAGTTTCCTACAGGGTAACACTGAAGCTTTCTTT
>TRBJ1-1|.|.|TRBV6-1
CASSPPKNTEAFF
TGTGCCAGCAGTCCCCCCAAGAACACTGAAGCTTTCTTT
>TRBJ1-1|.|.|TRBV5-1
CASSPAGGNTEAFF
TGCGCCAGCAGCCCCGCCGGGGGGAACACTGAAGCTTTCTTT
>TRBJ1-1|.|.|TRBV28
CASSPLTTRTEAFF
TGTGCCAGCAGCCCCTTGACTACGCGCACTGAAGCTTTCTTT
>TRBJ2-1|TRBD1|.|TRBV6-4
CASSDSAGGTTYNEQFF
TGTGCCAGCAGTGACTCCGCAGGGGGCACGACCTACAATGAGCAGTTCTTC
>TRBJ2-5|TRBD2|.|TRBV4-1
CASSQGQSGRADETQYF
TGCGCCAGCAGCCAAGGACAAAGCGGGAGGGCCGATGAGACCCAGTACTTC
>TRBJ1-3|.|.|TRBV6-6
CASRAGPANTIYF
TGTGCCAGCAGGGCAGGGCCGGCGAACACCATATATTTT
>TRBJ2-2|TRBD1|.|TRBV7-2
CASSPPGRGGELFF
TGTGCCAGCAGCCCCCCCGGCAGGGGGGGGGAGCTGTTTTTT
>TRBJ1-1|.|.|TRBV7-6
CASSLYQGVMNTEAFF
TGTGCCAGCAGCTTATATCAAGGGGTTATGAACACTGAAGCTTTCTTT
>TRBJ2-7|.|.|TRBV28
CATLGGASYEQYF
TGTGCCACCTTGGGGGGGGCATCCTACGAGCAGTACTTC
>TRBJ2-7|.|once|TRBV28
CASSLTQSGEQYF
TGTGCCAGCAGTTTAACCCAGTCGGGCGAGCAGTACTTC
>TRBJ2-7|TRBD1|once|TRBV18
CASSPPGQGGEQYF
TGTGCCAGCTCACCCCCGGGACAGGGAGGCGAGCAGTACTTC
>TRBJ1-1|TRBD1|.|TRBV5-3
CARRSDRRSTEAFF
TGTGCCAGAAGATCGGACAGGCGAAGCACTGAAGCTTTCTTT
>TRBJ2-2|TRBD2|.|TRBV5-4
CASSLGTSGRRGTGELFF
TGTGCCAGCAGCCTGGGGACTAGCGGGAGACGGGGCACCGGGGAGCTGTTTTTT
>TRBJ2-1|TRBD2|.|TRBV28
CATTAGGGRAYNEQFF
TGTGCCACCACTGCGGGGGGCGGGAGGGCCTACAATGAGCAGTTCTTC
>TRBJ2-7|TRBD1|.|TRBV5-1
CASSLRGQGYEQYF
TGCGCCAGCAGCTTGAGGGGGCAAGGCTACGAGCAGTACTTC
>TRBJ1-2|.|.|TRBV9
CASSVGSGPNYGYTF
TGTGCCAGCAGCGTAGGAAGCGGGCCAAACTATGGCTACACCTTC
>TRBJ2-5|TRBD1|.|TRBV18
CASSPRSSGQGNQETQYF
TGTGCCAGCTCACCACGGTCCTCGGGACAGGGGAATCAAGAGACCCAGTACTTC
>TRBJ2-2|.|.|TRBV28
CASSLLRTGNTGELFF
TGTGCCAGCAGTTTACTTAGAACAGGGAACACCGGGGAGCTGTTTTTT
>TRBJ1-5|TRBD1|once|TRBV30
CAWSVPGQGGKPQHF
TGTGCCTGGAGTGTACCGGGACAGGGCGGGAAGCCCCAGCATTTT
>TRBJ2-3|TRBD2|.|TRBV10-2
CASSESRLAGATDTQYF
TGCGCCAGCAGTGAGTCGAGGCTAGCGGGAGCCACAGATACGCAGTATTTT
>TRBJ1-1|.|few|TRBV9
CASSAGEVANTEAFF
TGTGCCAGCAGCGCGGGGGAGGTTGCGAACACTGAAGCTTTCTTT
>TRBJ2-3|TRBD1|.|TRBV29-1
CSVEAPDRGTDTQYF
TGCAGCGTTGAGGCACCGGACAGGGGAACAGATACGCAGTATTTT
>TRBJ2-2|TRBD2|once|TRBV19
CASSLTSGRETGELFF
TGTGCCAGTAGCCTTACTAGCGGGAGAGAGACCGGGGAGCTGTTTTTT
>TRBJ2-7|TRBD2|.|TRBV7-6
CASSSNLAGGYEQYF
TGTGCCAGCAGCTCCAACCTAGCGGGAGGTTACGAGCAGTACTTC